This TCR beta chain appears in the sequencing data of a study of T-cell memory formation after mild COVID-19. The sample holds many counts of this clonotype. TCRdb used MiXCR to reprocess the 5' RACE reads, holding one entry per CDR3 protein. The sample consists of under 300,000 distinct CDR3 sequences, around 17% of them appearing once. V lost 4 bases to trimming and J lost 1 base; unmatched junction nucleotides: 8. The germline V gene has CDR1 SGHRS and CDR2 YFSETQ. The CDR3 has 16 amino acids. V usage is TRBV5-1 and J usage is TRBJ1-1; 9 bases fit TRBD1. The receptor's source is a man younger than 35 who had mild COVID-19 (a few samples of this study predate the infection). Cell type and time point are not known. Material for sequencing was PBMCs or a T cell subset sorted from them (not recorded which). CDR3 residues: CASSIGPDRGNTEAFF. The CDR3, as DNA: TGCGCCAGCAGCATCGGCCCGGACAGGGGGAACACTGAAGCTTTCTTT.